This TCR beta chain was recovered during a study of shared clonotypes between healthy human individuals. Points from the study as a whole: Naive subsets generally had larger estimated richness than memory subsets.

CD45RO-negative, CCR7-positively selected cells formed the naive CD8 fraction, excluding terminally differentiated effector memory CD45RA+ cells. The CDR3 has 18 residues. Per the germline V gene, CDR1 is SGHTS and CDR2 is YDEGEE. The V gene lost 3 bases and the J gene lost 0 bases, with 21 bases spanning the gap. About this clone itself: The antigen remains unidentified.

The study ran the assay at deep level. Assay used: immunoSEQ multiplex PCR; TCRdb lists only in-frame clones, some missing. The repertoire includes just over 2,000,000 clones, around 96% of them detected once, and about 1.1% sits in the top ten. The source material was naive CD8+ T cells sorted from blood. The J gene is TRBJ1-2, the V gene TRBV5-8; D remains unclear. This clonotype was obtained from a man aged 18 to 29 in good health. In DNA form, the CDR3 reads TGTGCCAGCAGCTCCCCGTTCAACCCCACGCCGACTAACTATGGCTACACCTTC. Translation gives CASSSPFNPTPTNYGYTF. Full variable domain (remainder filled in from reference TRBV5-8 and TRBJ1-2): EAGVTQSPTHLIKTRGQQATLRCSPISGHTSVYWYQQALGLGLQFLLWYDEGEERNRGNFPPRFSGRQFPNYSSELNVNALELEDSALYLCASSSPFNPTPTNYGYTFGSGTRLTVV.